Each of the 30 T cell receptor beta chains below was sequenced from the same sample in a study of CD8+ T cells in alopecia areata. Treatment specified: oral pan-JAK inhibitor, 5-10 mg twice daily. Sequencing relied on a cDNA template that was reverse transcribed from extracted RNA. Assay used: immunoSEQ multiplex PCR; TCRdb lists only in-frame clones, some missing. This sample has more than 95,000 clones; approximately 59% occur once, and the top ten carry almost 30%. The sequencing used CD8+ T cells sorted from blood, collected at week 4, from a patient treated with tofacitinib. Receptors originate from a human donor with alopecia areata.

This clone is medium-sized within its sample. The chain recombines TRBV7-2 with TRBJ2-3, with 8 nucleotides matching TRBD2. The CDR3 runs 13 residues. V trimming: 6 bases; J trimming: 1 base; junction bases outside the gene matches: 0. Germline V lookup: CDR1 SGHTA, CDR2 FQGNSA. The CDR3 DNA follows: TGTGCCAGCAGGCGGGGGGGCACAGATACGCAGTATTTT. It codes for CASRRGGTDTQYF.

The chain is built from TRBV29-1 and TRBJ2-7; D remains ambiguous. The CDR3 runs to 13 residues. Germline CDR1 is SQVTM and CDR2 is ANQGSEA. Trimming stripped 0 bases from V and 0 bases from J, with 6 bases between. DNA for the CDR3: TGCAGCGTTGAAGACTCGAGCTCCTACGAGCAGTACTTC. This sequence encodes CSVEDSSSYEQYF.

The CDR3 sequence is CASSLAGSTRYQPQHF. In nucleotides, the CDR3 is TGTGCCAGCAGTTTAGCGGGGTCAACTCGTTATCAGCCCCAGCATTTT. The gene calls are TRBV27 and TRBJ1-5; no definite D call. Germline V gene lookup returns CDR1 MNHEY and CDR2 SMNVEV (reference sequence). The CDR3 sequence is 16 residues long. V shed 2 bases and J shed 5 bases, with 16 bases lying between them.

Of note for this clone: One junction end does not reproduce the germline sequence, and a read error may be involved. J is TRBJ2-1 and V is TRBV5-1; 10 bases agree with TRBD2. This CDR3 has 17 amino acids. CDR1 SGHRS and CDR2 YFSETQ come from the germline V gene. The CDR3 sequence is CASSLLIQRGGYNEQFF. In nucleotides, the CDR3 is TGTGCCAGCAGCTTGTTAATCCAGCGGGGGGGTTACAATGAGCAGTTCTTC.

V and J are TRBV19 and TRBJ1-1, with D uncertain. Germline assignment: CDR1 LNHDA and CDR2 SQIVND (reference sequence). The CDR3 has 13 residues. V lost 6 bases and J lost 0, with 8 bases in between. The CDR3 sequence is CASRQSMNTEAFF. The CDR3, as DNA: TGTGCCAGTAGACAGAGTATGAACACTGAAGCTTTCTTT.

As DNA, the CDR3 is TGTGCCTGGAGCTTTATAAATGGCTACACCTTC. It encodes CAWSFINGYTF. The chain links TRBV30 to TRBJ1-2, with D unresolved. The CDR3 has 11 amino acids. Trimming cost V 3 bases and J 6 bases, with 8 bases left between them. CDR1 GTSNPN and CDR2 SVGIG come from the germline V gene (reference sequence).

The chain links TRBV7-9 to TRBJ1-2; D is perhaps TRBD1 (5 bases). Per the germline V gene, CDR1 is SEHNR and CDR2 is FQNEAQ (reference sequence). Trimming pared 5 bases from V and 2 bases from J, leaving 15 bases between. The CDR3 contains 15 residues. The DNA for the CDR3 is TGTGCCAGCAGCCAAACCCTCGGGGGGAACTATGGCTACACCTTC. It specifies CASSQTLGGNYGYTF.

The gene calls are TRBV7-2 and TRBJ2-1, with D unclear. The length of the CDR3 is 14 residues. The V end lost 6 bases, the J end lost 0 bases, and 9 bases lay between the germline ends. Germline V lookup: CDR1 SGHTA, CDR2 FQGNSA. The CDR3 reads CASSKSSSYNEQFF. The CDR3 DNA follows: TGTGCCAGCAGTAAATCGAGCTCCTACAATGAGCAGTTCTTC. Complete variable domain (other parts from reference TRBV7-2 and TRBJ2-1): GAGVSQSPSNKVTEKGKDVELRCDPISGHTALYWYRQSLGQGLEFLIYFQGNSAPDKSGLPSDRFSAERTGGSVSTLTIQRTQQEDSAVYLCASSKSSSYNEQFFGPGTRLTVL.

The chain joins TRBV9 to TRBJ1-2, with TRBD1 matching 7 bases. V was pared by 0 bases and J by 8 bases, with 13 bases of the junction left unmatched. Germline CDR1 and CDR2: SGDLS and YYNGEE. There are 16 residues in the CDR3. CDR3 bases: TGTGCCAGCAGCGTAGACGGGGACAGTCCTAGGAGGGGCTACACCTTC. The encoded protein is CASSVDGDSPRRGYTF.

This clone was observed a few times. The CDR3 protein is CSVGTGRYEQYF. DNA for the CDR3: TGCAGCGTTGGGACAGGTCGCTACGAGCAGTACTTC. This chain joins TRBV29-1 and TRBJ2-7; TRBD1 matches 7 bases. The V and J ends lost 4 bases and 3 bases, in that order; junction bases with no gene match: 3. This CDR3 has 12 amino acids. Germline loops: CDR1 SQVTM, CDR2 ANQGSEA.

The genes are TRBV7-9 and TRBJ2-6, with D maybe TRBD1 (6 bases). V was clipped by 2 bases and J by 0 bases, with 8 bases between them. Germline V gene lookup returns CDR1 SEHNR and CDR2 FQNEAQ (reference sequence). The CDR3 is 16 residues long. CDR3 region: CASSLPTGSGANVLTF. The CDR3 nucleotides read TGTGCCAGCAGCTTACCGACAGGCTCTGGGGCCAACGTCCTGACTTTC. The full variable domain, completed using reference TRBV7-9 and TRBJ2-6, is DTGVSQNPRHKITKRGQNVTFRCDPISEHNRLYWYRQTLGQGPEFLTYFQNEAQLEKSRLLSDRFSAERPKGSFSTLEIQRTEQGDSAMYLCASSLPTGSGANVLTFGAGSRLTVL.

J is TRBJ1-6 and V is TRBV4-3; the D is unclear. Germline-derived CDR1 and CDR2 are LGHNA and YSLEER. With 0 bases removed from V and 5 bases from J, the gap between germline ends came to 8 bases. The CDR3 length is 15 residues. DNA of the CDR3: TGCGCCAGCAGCCAAGATAGAACGGATAATTCACCCCTCCACTTT. This translates into CASSQDRTDNSPLHF.

V is TRBV29-1 and J is TRBJ2-7; D is perhaps TRBD2 (5 bases). The V gene's germline CDR1 is SQVTM and CDR2 ANQGSEA. The germline V and J ends were trimmed by 5 bases and 0 bases, with 8 bases remaining between them. The CDR3 sequence is 12 residues long. In nucleotides, the CDR3 is TGCAGCGTTAGGGAGTTCTCCTACGAGCAGTACTTC. This gives the protein CSVREFSYEQYF.

This clone ranks as medium-sized. A read error may account for a junction end that differs from germline. This CDR3 is also generated by other DNA sequences in the sample. The chain uses TRBV11-2 and TRBJ2-7, with a possible D match to TRBD2 (5 bases). This CDR3 has 16 residues. CDR1 is SGHAT and CDR2 is FQNNGV in the germline V gene. DNA of the CDR3: TGCGCCAGCAGCCATTCGTTCGGGGAAGCGTCCTACGAGCAGTACTTC. Translating it yields CASSHSFGEASYEQYF.

The rearrangement links TRBV18 to TRBJ1-5; perhaps TRBD1 as D (6 bases). From germline, CDR1 is KGHSH and CDR2 LQKENI. V lost 0 bases, J lost 0 bases, and 18 bases lay in between. This CDR3 contains 19 residues. For the CDR3, the DNA is TGTGCCAGCTCACCACCTTGGAACAGGGAAGGTTATAGCAATCAGCCCCAGCATTTT. It codes for CASSPPWNREGYSNQPQHF. Together with reference TRBV18 and TRBJ1-5, the CDR3 gives the full variable domain: NAGVMQNPRHLVRRRGQEARLRCSPMKGHSHVYWYRQLPEEGLKFMVYLQKENIIDESGMPKERFSAEFPKEGPSILRIQQVVRGDSAAYFCASSPPWNREGYSNQPQHFGDGTRLSIL.

The chain is built from TRBV20-1 and TRBJ2-3; D ambiguous. Trimming took off 3 bases at V and 12 bases at J, with 10 bases between the two ends. CDR1 and CDR2 from the germline V gene are DFQATT and SNEGSKA (reference sequence). The CDR3 is made up of 10 amino acids. This chain's CDR3 is CSASKPRQYF. DNA for the CDR3: TGCAGTGCTAGTAAGCCTCGTCAGTATTTT.

Points on this clone: Other DNA sequences in the sample encode the same CDR3. The genes are TRBV28 and TRBJ2-1, with D possibly matching TRBD2 (6 bases). Between the trimmed V and J ends, which lost 4 bases and 7 bases, there was a span of 8 bases. The CDR3 spans 12 residues. Per the germline V gene, CDR1 is MDHEN and CDR2 is SYDVKM. CDR3: CASSSGGNEQFF. CDR3 nucleotides: TGTGCCAGCAGTTCCGGAGGGAATGAGCAGTTCTTC.

The V gene is TRBV30, the J gene TRBJ1-1; D unresolved. With 4 bases removed from V and 3 bases from J, the gap between germline ends came to 6 bases. This CDR3 is built from 11 residues. From germline, CDR1 is GTSNPN and CDR2 SVGIG (reference sequence). CDR3 coding DNA: TGTGCCTGGACTCGGGACACTGAAGCTTTCTTT. Amino acids: CAWTRDTEAFF. The variable domain in full, with the rest retrieved from reference TRBV30 and TRBJ1-1, is SQTIHQWPATLVQPVGSPLSLECTVEGTSNPNLYWYRQAAGRGLQLLFYSVGIGQISSEVPQNLSASRPQDRQFILSSKKLLLSDSGFYLCAWTRDTEAFFGQGTRLTVV.

The rearrangement joins TRBV7-2 to TRBJ2-7; D ambiguous. Trimming removed 0 bases at V and 2 bases at J, with 8 bases between. Germline CDR1 and CDR2: SGHTA and FQGNSA. The CDR3 is made up of 14 amino acids. CDR3 residues: CASSLANLAYEQYF. The CDR3 nucleotides are TGTGCCAGCAGCTTAGCAAACTTAGCCTACGAGCAGTACTTC.

This rearrangement joins TRBV18 to TRBJ2-3; D gene unclear. The CDR3 spans 14 residues. V shed 0 bases and J shed 2 bases, with 6 bases lying between them. Germline V gene sequence: CDR1 KGHSH, CDR2 LQKENI. The CDR3 nucleotides read TGTGCCAGCTCACCACCGGCGAACACAGATACGCAGTATTTT. It codes for CASSPPANTDTQYF.

The V and J genes are TRBV18 and TRBJ2-1; D is perhaps TRBD1 (6 bases). The germline CDR1 and CDR2 sequences are KGHSH and LQKENI. The V end was cut by 0 bases, the J end by 6 bases, with 15 bases between. The CDR3 length is 16 residues. The CDR3 nucleotides read TGTGCCAGCTCACCACCAATCGGACCAGGGGCCAATGAGCAGTTCTTC. This codes for CASSPPIGPGANEQFF. Full variable domain (rest looked up from reference TRBV18 and TRBJ2-1): NAGVMQNPRHLVRRRGQEARLRCSPMKGHSHVYWYRQLPEEGLKFMVYLQKENIIDESGMPKERFSAEFPKEGPSILRIQQVVRGDSAAYFCASSPPIGPGANEQFFGPGTRLTVL.

This sequence joins TRBV29-1 and TRBJ1-2, with 8 bases aligning to TRBD1. With 3 bases clipped from V and 4 bases from J, the junction kept 10 bases outside the gene matches. This CDR3 has 15 residues. CDR1 SQVTM and CDR2 ANQGSEA come from the germline V gene. The DNA for the CDR3 is TGCAGCGTTGATGATGACAGGGGCTTTCGCTATGGCTACACCTTC. Translation: CSVDDDRGFRYGYTF. Supplemented by reference TRBV29-1 and TRBJ1-2, the full variable domain reads SAVISQKPSRDICQRGTSLTIQCQVDSQVTMMFWYRQQPGQSLTLIATANQGSEATYESGFVIDKFPISRPNLTFSTLTVSNMSPEDSSIYLCSVDDDRGFRYGYTFGSGTRLTVV.

The sample holds a few counts of this clone. The J gene is TRBJ2-3, the V gene TRBV28; D gene ambiguous. Between the trimmed V and J ends, which lost 5 bases and 0 bases, there was a span of 12 bases. The CDR3 contains 15 residues. Germline loops: CDR1 MDHEN, CDR2 SYDVKM. The CDR3 DNA reads as TGTGCCAGCAGTCCCCAGGCGGCTAGCACAGATACGCAGTATTTT. This translates into CASSPQAASTDTQYF.

The rearrangement links TRBV29-1 to TRBJ2-1; a weak D match, TRBD1 (5 bases). Germline CDR1 SQVTM, CDR2 ANQGSEA. Trimming took off 7 bases at V and 2 bases at J, with 12 bases between the two ends. This CDR3 spans 13 amino acids. The CDR3 nucleotides are TGCAGCGGCCTACAGGAAACCTACAATGAGCAGTTCTTC. Residues: CSGLQETYNEQFF.

The chain carries TRBV29-1 and TRBJ2-7, with a possible D match to TRBD1 (6 bases). Per germline, CDR1 SQVTM and CDR2 ANQGSEA. The CDR3 covers 14 residues. CDR3 in amino acids: CSWWGPDHPYEQYF. CDR3 DNA sequence: TGCAGTTGGTGGGGGCCCGATCATCCCTACGAGCAGTACTTC.

This clone was recorded a few times. CDR3 DNA sequence: TGTGCCAGCAGCTTGAAGCCAGGGAGGGAGATTGAAGCTTTCTTT. This codes for CASSLKPGREIEAFF. The J gene is TRBJ1-1, the V gene TRBV5-6, with D possibly matching TRBD1 (5 bases). The CDR3 runs to 15 residues. CDR1 is SGHDT and CDR2 is YYEEEE in the germline V gene. V was shortened by 1 base and J by 7 bases, with 17 bases between the two germline ends.

There are a few counts of this clone. The rearrangement joins TRBV29-1 to TRBJ1-2, with 9 bases lining up with TRBD1. CDR3 length: 15 amino acids. Germline V CDR1 and CDR2: SQVTM, ANQGSEA. V was pared by 6 bases and J by 8 bases, with 16 bases of the junction left unmatched. CDR3 coding DNA: TGCAGCGTCCCGGGACAGGGAAGGAATATGGAGGGCTACACCTTC. Protein: CSVPGQGRNMEGYTF.

The genes are TRBV29-1 and TRBJ1-1; no clear D gene. The CDR3 consists of 13 residues. The V end was cut by 2 bases, the J end by 0 bases, with 7 bases between. Germline CDR1 is SQVTM and CDR2 is ANQGSEA. The CDR3 spells CSVELGVNTEAFF. CDR3 bases: TGCAGCGTTGAACTGGGCGTGAACACTGAAGCTTTCTTT. Based on the CDR3 plus reference TRBV29-1 and TRBJ1-1, the full variable domain is SAVISQKPSRDICQRGTSLTIQCQVDSQVTMMFWYRQQPGQSLTLIATANQGSEATYESGFVIDKFPISRPNLTFSTLTVSNMSPEDSSIYLCSVELGVNTEAFFGQGTRLTVV.

In this sample, this clone turned up a few times. The chain joins TRBV7-9 to TRBJ2-5; 7 nucleotides line up with TRBD1. This CDR3 region has 16 residues. Germline-derived CDR1 and CDR2 are SEHNR and FQNEAQ (reference sequence). Germline trimming cut 1 base from V and 7 bases from J; bases unmatched to any gene: 12. CDR3 protein: CASSLEDRPLPGTQYF. The CDR3 DNA follows: TGTGCCAGCAGCTTAGAGGACAGGCCTCTCCCCGGGACCCAGTACTTC.

The CDR3 protein is CASSQMNTEAFF. The CDR3 DNA reads as TGCGCCAGCAGCCAAATGAACACTGAAGCTTTCTTT. J is TRBJ1-1 and V is TRBV4-1; no clear D. Trimming pared 2 bases from V and 0 bases from J, leaving 1 base between. The CDR3 totals 12 residues. CDR1 and CDR2 from the germline V gene are MGHRA and YSYEKL.